Shown below are 19 T cell receptor beta chains from a single sample sequenced in a study of OX40 agonist ivuxolimab in advanced cancers. Libraries were made using the immunoSEQ multiplex PCR assay. TCRdb retrieved this table from immuneACCESS and kept in-frame rearrangements only. Not all clones are present; in checked studies, unresolved V genes account for under half, and no reason is known for the remainder. This sample gives 70,000 or so clones in total; roughly 85% of them show up just once. In total, the top ten clones hold under 20% of the sample. The sequencing used CD4+ or CD8+ T cells sorted from blood, collected in a trial of the OX40 agonist ivuxolimab. These receptors originate from an adult with an advanced solid tumor such as melanoma, head and neck, liver or kidney cancer.

The chain combines TRBV18 with TRBJ2-3, with D possibly being TRBD2 (6 bases). The CDR3 is 16 amino acids. V shed 0 bases and J shed 3 bases, with 13 bases lying between them. Germline-derived CDR1 and CDR2 are KGHSH and LQKENI. CDR3 amino acids: CASSPPETRSTDTQYF. The CDR3 DNA is TGTGCCAGCTCACCACCGGAGACTAGGAGTACAGATACGCAGTATTTT.

This clone showed up just once. The chain uses TRBV4-1 and TRBJ1-4; no firm D call. The germline V and J ends were trimmed by 4 bases and 0 bases, with 18 bases remaining between them. The CDR3 consists of 18 residues. Germline assignment: CDR1 MGHRA and CDR2 YSYEKL. The CDR3 here is CASSPRTGRGATNEKLFF. In nucleotides, the CDR3 is TGCGCCAGCAGCCCCCGGACGGGTCGGGGTGCAACTAATGAAAAACTGTTTTTT.

This clone is a singleton in its sample. The rearrangement joins TRBV6-5 to TRBJ1-2; maybe TRBD1 (6 bases). The germline V gene encodes CDR1 MNHEY and CDR2 SVGAGI. V was cut by 6 bases and J by 4 bases, with 15 bases left in between. The CDR3 consists of 14 residues. CDR3 in amino acids: CASSPRKGVYGYTF. CDR3 nucleotide sequence: TGTGCCAGCAGCCCCCGGAAGGGGGTCTATGGCTACACCTTC.

The chain joins TRBV5-4 to TRBJ2-1; D call uncertain. The CDR3 is 13 amino acids. Trimming cost V 4 bases and J 5 bases, with 10 bases left between them. Per germline, CDR1 SGHNT and CDR2 YYREEE (reference sequence). CDR3 in DNA: TGTGCCAGCAGCCCCGACAACCACAATGAGCAGTTCTTC. Amino acid sequence: CASSPDNHNEQFF.

The V call is TRBV5-1, the J call TRBJ2-3; D not certain. Germline assignment: CDR1 SGHRS and CDR2 YFSETQ. V gave up 0 bases and J gave up 4 bases, with 12 bases separating them. The CDR3 totals 15 residues. CDR3 DNA sequence: TGCGCCAGCAGCTTGGCCCGGCAGCCGGCAGATACGCAGTATTTT. This sequence encodes CASSLARQPADTQYF.

The chain combines TRBV6-4 with TRBJ2-1, with a weak D call TRBD1 (6 bases). The germline CDR1 and CDR2 sequences are MRHNA and SNTAGT. V gave up 4 bases and J gave up 10 bases, with 17 bases separating them. This CDR3 contains 14 residues. This chain's CDR3 is CASSVLGQPGEQFF. DNA for the CDR3: TGTGCCAGCAGTGTCCTTGGACAGCCGGGGGAGCAGTTCTTC.

V and J are TRBV5-1 and TRBJ2-7, with D possibly matching TRBD1 (6 bases). V was clipped by 0 bases and J by 6 bases, with 10 bases between them. In germline, CDR1 is SGHRS, CDR2 YFSETQ. The CDR3 has 13 residues. CDR3 coding DNA: TGCGCCAGCAGCTTGGAAGGGGGTAGCGAGCAGTACTTC. Its translation: CASSLEGGSEQYF.

This rearrangement joins TRBV11-2 to TRBJ2-3, with a possible D match to TRBD2 (5 bases). Germline V gene lookup returns CDR1 SGHAT and CDR2 FQNNGV. The length of the CDR3 is 14 residues. V was trimmed by 2 bases and J by 4 bases, leaving 10 bases between them. The DNA of the CDR3 is TGTGCCAGCAGCTTACGACTACCTCCAGATACGCAGTATTTT. This translates into CASSLRLPPDTQYF.

CDR3 sequence reads: CASSPREGRLYEQYF. In DNA, the CDR3 is TGTGCCAGCAGCCCCCGGGAGGGTAGGTTATACGAGCAGTACTTC. V is TRBV5-4 and J is TRBJ2-7, with 8 positions matching TRBD2. The CDR3 has 15 amino acids. The germline gives CDR1 SGHNT, CDR2 YYREEE (reference sequence). Unmatched junction bases numbered 10, after V lost 4 bases and J lost 4 bases.

V and J are TRBV28 and TRBJ2-1; D call uncertain. Germline lookup yields CDR1 MDHEN and CDR2 SYDVKM. The ends were cut back, 7 bases at V and 8 bases at J, with 24 bases in the middle. The CDR3 is 16 amino acids. The CDR3 region is CASNRLGGYRSDEQFF. CDR3 nucleotide sequence: TGTGCCAGCAACCGACTCGGCGGATACCGCTCCGATGAGCAGTTCTTC.

This rearrangement joins TRBV19 to TRBJ2-7; TRBD1 aligns across 7 bases. V shed 9 bases, J shed 1 base, and the junction held 9 bases outside the gene matches. The germline gives CDR1 LNHDA, CDR2 SQIVND (reference sequence). The CDR3 has 14 amino acids. The DNA of the CDR3 is TGTGCCAGCAGCCCCCCGACAGGGTCCTACGAGCAGTACTTC. Translating gives CASSPPTGSYEQYF.

The chain combines TRBV2 with TRBJ2-4; TRBD2 agrees at 8 bases. The V and J ends lost 1 base and 5 bases, in that order; junction bases with no gene match: 4. Germline loops: CDR1 SNHLY, CDR2 FYNNEI. The CDR3 consists of 15 residues. CDR3 loop: CASSEGFGRENIQYF. CDR3 bases: TGTGCCAGCAGTGAAGGTTTCGGGAGGGAAAACATTCAGTACTTC.

This chain links TRBV11-2 with TRBJ1-2; 7 nucleotides match TRBD1. The CDR3 is 15 residues long. Germline-derived CDR1 and CDR2 are SGHAT and FQNNGV. The junction had 12 bases not matched to a gene; V was cut back by 4 bases and J by 7 bases. In nucleotides, the CDR3 is TGTGCCAGCAGCTCCACCGTCGACAGGGAAGTTGGCTACACCTTC. It specifies CASSSTVDREVGYTF.

CDR3: CASSMGRPSSYEQYF. Written as DNA, the CDR3 is TGTGCCAGTAGTATGGGCAGGCCGAGCTCCTACGAGCAGTACTTC. V and J are TRBV19 and TRBJ2-7; D unclear. The ends were cut back, 3 bases at V and 0 bases at J, with 12 bases in the middle. From germline, CDR1 is LNHDA and CDR2 SQIVND (reference sequence). The CDR3 runs 15 residues.

The chain recombines TRBV7-9 with TRBJ2-7; D remains ambiguous. With 1 base removed from V and 13 bases from J, the gap between germline ends came to 11 bases. This CDR3 contains 11 residues. Per the germline V gene, CDR1 is SEHNR and CDR2 is FQNEAQ (reference sequence). CDR3: CASSLGSKLYF. The CDR3 region has the DNA TGTGCCAGCAGCTTAGGTTCGAAGTTATACTTC.

This clone was found a few times. The chain combines TRBV28 with TRBJ1-4, with D perhaps matching TRBD1 (6 bases). This CDR3 contains 14 residues. Germline lookup yields CDR1 MDHEN and CDR2 SYDVKM. V was clipped by 9 bases and J by 3 bases, with 14 bases between them. This chain's CDR3 is CASEAQGPNEKLFF. The CDR3 nucleotides read TGTGCCAGTGAGGCCCAGGGGCCTAATGAAAAACTGTTTTTT.

This clone appeared a single time. The chain couples TRBV29-1 to TRBJ2-1, with 7 nucleotides matching TRBD1. This CDR3 has 12 residues. Losses at the gene ends were 5 bases for V and 4 bases for J; bases not matched to a gene: 2. Germline lookup yields CDR1 SQVTM and CDR2 ANQGSEA. CDR3 coding DNA: TGCAGCGTTAAGGGACAGTACAATGAGCAGTTCTTC. Translated: CSVKGQYNEQFF.

This clone was observed once. This chain links TRBV28 with TRBJ1-5, with D hard to call. Germline V gene lookup returns CDR1 MDHEN and CDR2 SYDVKM. V was trimmed by 3 bases and J by 0 bases, leaving 15 bases between them. This CDR3 region has 17 residues. The CDR3 bases are TGTGCCAGCAGTTTTGGAGGCAGCAGAAATAGCAATCAGCCCCAGCATTTT. Amino acid sequence: CASSFGGSRNSNQPQHF.

The chain links TRBV7-2 to TRBJ1-3; D is unclear. The CDR3 consists of 16 residues. Germline CDR1 and CDR2: SGHTA and FQGNSA. V was shortened by 1 base and J by 7 bases, with 17 bases between the two germline ends. CDR3 in DNA: TGTGCCAGCAGCTTAGATTCGTCCGGGAGGTGGAACACCATATATTTT. Protein product: CASSLDSSGRWNTIYF.